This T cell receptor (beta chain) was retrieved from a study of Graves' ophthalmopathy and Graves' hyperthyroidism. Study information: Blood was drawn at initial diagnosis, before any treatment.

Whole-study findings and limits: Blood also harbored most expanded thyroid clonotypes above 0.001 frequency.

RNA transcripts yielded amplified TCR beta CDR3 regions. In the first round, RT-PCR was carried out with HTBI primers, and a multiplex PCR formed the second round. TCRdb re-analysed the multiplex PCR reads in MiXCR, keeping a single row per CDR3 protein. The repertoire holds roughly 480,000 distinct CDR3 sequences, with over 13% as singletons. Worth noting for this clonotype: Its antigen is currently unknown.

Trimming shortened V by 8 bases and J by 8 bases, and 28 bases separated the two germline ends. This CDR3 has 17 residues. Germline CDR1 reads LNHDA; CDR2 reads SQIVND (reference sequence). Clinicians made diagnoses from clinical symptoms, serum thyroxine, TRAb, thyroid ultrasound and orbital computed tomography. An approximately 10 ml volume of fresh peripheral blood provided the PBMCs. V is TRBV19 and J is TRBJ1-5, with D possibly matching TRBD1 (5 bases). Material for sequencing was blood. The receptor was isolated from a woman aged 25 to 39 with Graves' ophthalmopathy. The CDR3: CASATQVDFPKGEPQHF. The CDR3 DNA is TGTGCCAGTGCGACCCAGGTCGACTTCCCTAAAGGGGAGCCCCAGCATTTT.